One sample yielded the 17 T cell receptor beta chains listed below, sequenced in a study of CD8 T cells in ankylosing spondylitis. TCRdb re-analysed the 5' RACE reads in MiXCR, keeping a single row per CDR3 protein. The sample records 25,000 to 30,000 distinct CDR3 sequences, roughly 5% being singletons. Sequenced: blood, either unsorted or a sorted T cell fraction (not recorded which). The receptors shown here come from a female donor with ankylosing spondylitis or in good health (not recorded which).

This clonotype has ten or more counts. The rearrangement uses TRBV9 and TRBJ2-6; possibly TRBD1 for D (7 bases). CDR3 length: 16 residues. Germline V gives CDR1 SGDLS, CDR2 YYNGEE. The V end lost 5 bases, the J end lost 4 bases, and 16 bases lay between the germline ends. The CDR3 sequence is CASRRAGGTGANVLTF. CDR3 nucleotide sequence: TGTGCCAGCAGGAGGGCAGGGGGGACCGGGGCCAACGTCCTGACTTTC.

This clonotype was seen more than once but under ten times. The J gene is TRBJ2-5, the V gene TRBV9, with a tentative D call TRBD1 (6 bases). Germline V gene data show CDR1 as SGDLS and CDR2 as YYNGEE. Deletions cut 4 bases from V and 7 bases from J, with 17 bases between. This CDR3 comprises 14 residues. CDR3 protein: CASSPQQGIGTQYF. DNA of the CDR3: TGTGCCAGCAGCCCCCAACAGGGAATTGGGACCCAGTACTTC.

V is TRBV9 and J is TRBJ2-3; the D is unclear. Germline loops: CDR1 SGDLS, CDR2 YYNGEE. The ends were cut back, 1 base at V and 2 bases at J, with 5 bases in the middle. The CDR3 has 13 amino acids. The CDR3 DNA sequence: TGTGCCAGCAGCGTACAGCACACAGATACGCAGTATTTT. Its translation is CASSVQHTDTQYF. Full variable domain (missing parts from reference TRBV9 and TRBJ2-3): DSGVTQTPKHLITATGQRVTLRCSPRSGDLSVYWYQQSLDQGLQFLIQYYNGEERAKGNILERFSAQQFPDLHSELNLSSLELGDSALYFCASSVQHTDTQYFGPGTRLTVL.

This clonotype showed up many times. This chain uses TRBV9 with TRBJ2-1, with 8 bases matching TRBD1. The CDR3 totals 16 residues. V dropped 1 base and J dropped 4; count of bases not matched to a gene: 7. Germline loops: CDR1 SGDLS, CDR2 YYNGEE. CDR3 in amino acids: CASSVTVGQGYNEQFF. The CDR3 DNA follows: TGTGCCAGCAGCGTAACGGTCGGACAGGGTTACAATGAGCAGTTCTTC.

This clonotype came up many times. The rearrangement uses TRBV9 and TRBJ2-3, with D hard to call. The germline CDR1 and CDR2 sequences are SGDLS and YYNGEE. The V end was cut by 2 bases, the J end by 0 bases, with 10 bases between. CDR3 length: 15 residues. In nucleotides, the CDR3 is TGTGCCAGCAGCGTCTTGGCGACTAGCACAGATACGCAGTATTTT. Amino acids: CASSVLATSTDTQYF.

This clonotype was observed many times. The chain is built from TRBV9 and TRBJ2-1; D might be TRBD2 (6 bases). Trimming left V 1 base short and J 3 bases short, with 14 bases between. From germline, CDR1 is SGDLS and CDR2 YYNGEE. The CDR3 is made up of 16 amino acids. The CDR3 protein is CASSVSARLVYNEQFF. CDR3 DNA sequence: TGTGCCAGCAGCGTATCAGCACGACTAGTCTACAATGAGCAGTTCTTC. The full variable domain, in which reference TRBV9 and TRBJ2-1 provide the parts outside the CDR3, is DSGVTQTPKHLITATGQRVTLRCSPRSGDLSVYWYQQSLDQGLQFLIQYYNGEERAKGNILERFSAQQFPDLHSELNLSSLELGDSALYFCASSVSARLVYNEQFFGPGTRLTVL.

The chain couples TRBV9 to TRBJ1-1; D gene uncertain. The V gene's germline CDR1 is SGDLS and CDR2 YYNGEE. V was pared by 4 bases and J by 0 bases, with 13 bases between. This CDR3 has 15 amino acids. The CDR3 bases are TGTGCCAGCAGCACCCAGGAGGGATTGAACACTGAAGCTTTCTTT. It encodes CASSTQEGLNTEAFF.

This clonotype was detected many times. The chain has TRBV9 and TRBJ2-1; TRBD1 is a possible D gene (6 bases). V was pared by 3 bases and J by 6 bases, with 16 bases between. The CDR3 runs 15 residues. CDR1 and CDR2 (germline): SGDLS, YYNGEE. CDR3 nucleotides: TGTGCCAGCAGCGCGGCCGCCTGGGGGCCCAATGAGCAGTTCTTC. Its translation: CASSAAAWGPNEQFF.

This clonotype was recorded many times. This chain links TRBV9 with TRBJ2-3; D perhaps matches TRBD2 (5 bases). The germline gives CDR1 SGDLS, CDR2 YYNGEE. The CDR3 loop spans 14 amino acids. V was shortened by 4 bases and J by 0 bases, with 9 bases between the two germline ends. Here the CDR3 reads CASSTRTSTDTQYF. CDR3 in DNA: TGTGCCAGCAGCACGAGGACTAGCACAGATACGCAGTATTTT.

This clonotype was counted many times. The V call is TRBV9, the J call TRBJ2-7, with D perhaps matching TRBD2 (8 bases). V dropped 4 bases and J dropped 2 bases, with 22 bases sitting between them. The V gene's germline CDR1 is SGDLS and CDR2 YYNGEE. The CDR3 is 17 amino acids. The CDR3 DNA reads TGTGCCAGCAGCCCCAGTAGGGGGCGGGGGGTGACCTACGAGCAGTACTTC. Translating gives CASSPSRGRGVTYEQYF.

This clonotype was recorded a few times. This chain uses TRBV9 with TRBJ1-6, with 7 bases identical to TRBD1. The germline V gene encodes CDR1 SGDLS and CDR2 YYNGEE. This CDR3 has 15 residues. The junction had 2 bases not matched to a gene; V was cut back by 3 bases and J by 2 bases. For the CDR3, the DNA is TGTGCCAGCAGCGCGGGACAGACCTATAATTCACCCCTCCACTTT. Amino acids: CASSAGQTYNSPLHF.

This clonotype was picked up a small number of times. V gene TRBV9 combines with J gene TRBJ2-3, with 14 positions matching TRBD2. Unmatched junction bases numbered 8, after V lost 4 bases and J lost 4 bases. The CDR3 loop spans 17 amino acids. Germline CDR1 reads SGDLS; CDR2 reads YYNGEE. As DNA, the CDR3 is TGTGCCAGCAGCCCCACGGGACTAGCGGGAGTAGCAGATACGCAGTATTTT. Encoded protein: CASSPTGLAGVADTQYF. The variable domain in full, completed from reference TRBV9 and TRBJ2-3, reads DSGVTQTPKHLITATGQRVTLRCSPRSGDLSVYWYQQSLDQGLQFLIQYYNGEERAKGNILERFSAQQFPDLHSELNLSSLELGDSALYFCASSPTGLAGVADTQYFGPGTRLTVL.

A few counts support this clonotype. The chain recombines TRBV9 with TRBJ2-1, with 12 bases matching TRBD2. The CDR3 totals 18 residues. In germline, CDR1 is SGDLS, CDR2 YYNGEE. V lost 3 bases to trimming and J lost 3 bases; unmatched junction nucleotides: 10. CDR3 DNA: TGTGCCAGCAGCGAGGGACTAGCGGGCAGATCAGACTACAATGAGCAGTTCTTC. It yields the protein CASSEGLAGRSDYNEQFF.

This clonotype was seen repeatedly, ten times or more. The genes are TRBV9 and TRBJ2-1; 8 nucleotides agree with TRBD2. Trimming took 3 bases from V and 15 from J; bases not matched to a gene: 5. The CDR3 sequence is 11 residues long. CDR1 and CDR2 from the germline V gene are SGDLS and YYNGEE. The CDR3 sequence is CASSAGLALFF. CDR3 bases: TGTGCCAGCAGCGCCGGACTAGCCCTGTTCTTC.

There are many counts of this clonotype. CDR3 in DNA: TGTGCCAGCAGCGTATCGCCGACGGACAGGGGCTACGAGCAGTACTTC. It codes for CASSVSPTDRGYEQYF. The chain carries TRBV9 and TRBJ2-7; TRBD1 matches at 9 bases. This CDR3 is 16 amino acids long. V gave up 1 base and J gave up 3 bases; unmatched junction bases: 8. Germline V gene lookup returns CDR1 SGDLS and CDR2 YYNGEE.

This clonotype was seen many times. This chain uses TRBV9 with TRBJ1-6; the D is unclear. The CDR3 consists of 13 residues. Germline V CDR1 and CDR2: SGDLS, YYNGEE. Trimming took 4 bases from V and 5 from J, leaving 7 bases between them. As DNA, the CDR3 is TGTGCCAGCAGCCAAGATGATAATTCACCCCTCCACTTT. This codes for CASSQDDNSPLHF.

This clonotype was counted at least ten times. The chain combines TRBV9 with TRBJ2-2; D may be TRBD1 (5 bases). The CDR3 contains 15 residues. CDR1 is SGDLS and CDR2 is YYNGEE in the germline V gene. The V and J ends lost 0 bases and 4 bases respectively, with 10 bases between them. The chain's CDR3 is CASSVDWGLTGELFF. CDR3 nucleotides: TGTGCCAGCAGCGTAGATTGGGGCCTCACCGGGGAGCTGTTTTTT.